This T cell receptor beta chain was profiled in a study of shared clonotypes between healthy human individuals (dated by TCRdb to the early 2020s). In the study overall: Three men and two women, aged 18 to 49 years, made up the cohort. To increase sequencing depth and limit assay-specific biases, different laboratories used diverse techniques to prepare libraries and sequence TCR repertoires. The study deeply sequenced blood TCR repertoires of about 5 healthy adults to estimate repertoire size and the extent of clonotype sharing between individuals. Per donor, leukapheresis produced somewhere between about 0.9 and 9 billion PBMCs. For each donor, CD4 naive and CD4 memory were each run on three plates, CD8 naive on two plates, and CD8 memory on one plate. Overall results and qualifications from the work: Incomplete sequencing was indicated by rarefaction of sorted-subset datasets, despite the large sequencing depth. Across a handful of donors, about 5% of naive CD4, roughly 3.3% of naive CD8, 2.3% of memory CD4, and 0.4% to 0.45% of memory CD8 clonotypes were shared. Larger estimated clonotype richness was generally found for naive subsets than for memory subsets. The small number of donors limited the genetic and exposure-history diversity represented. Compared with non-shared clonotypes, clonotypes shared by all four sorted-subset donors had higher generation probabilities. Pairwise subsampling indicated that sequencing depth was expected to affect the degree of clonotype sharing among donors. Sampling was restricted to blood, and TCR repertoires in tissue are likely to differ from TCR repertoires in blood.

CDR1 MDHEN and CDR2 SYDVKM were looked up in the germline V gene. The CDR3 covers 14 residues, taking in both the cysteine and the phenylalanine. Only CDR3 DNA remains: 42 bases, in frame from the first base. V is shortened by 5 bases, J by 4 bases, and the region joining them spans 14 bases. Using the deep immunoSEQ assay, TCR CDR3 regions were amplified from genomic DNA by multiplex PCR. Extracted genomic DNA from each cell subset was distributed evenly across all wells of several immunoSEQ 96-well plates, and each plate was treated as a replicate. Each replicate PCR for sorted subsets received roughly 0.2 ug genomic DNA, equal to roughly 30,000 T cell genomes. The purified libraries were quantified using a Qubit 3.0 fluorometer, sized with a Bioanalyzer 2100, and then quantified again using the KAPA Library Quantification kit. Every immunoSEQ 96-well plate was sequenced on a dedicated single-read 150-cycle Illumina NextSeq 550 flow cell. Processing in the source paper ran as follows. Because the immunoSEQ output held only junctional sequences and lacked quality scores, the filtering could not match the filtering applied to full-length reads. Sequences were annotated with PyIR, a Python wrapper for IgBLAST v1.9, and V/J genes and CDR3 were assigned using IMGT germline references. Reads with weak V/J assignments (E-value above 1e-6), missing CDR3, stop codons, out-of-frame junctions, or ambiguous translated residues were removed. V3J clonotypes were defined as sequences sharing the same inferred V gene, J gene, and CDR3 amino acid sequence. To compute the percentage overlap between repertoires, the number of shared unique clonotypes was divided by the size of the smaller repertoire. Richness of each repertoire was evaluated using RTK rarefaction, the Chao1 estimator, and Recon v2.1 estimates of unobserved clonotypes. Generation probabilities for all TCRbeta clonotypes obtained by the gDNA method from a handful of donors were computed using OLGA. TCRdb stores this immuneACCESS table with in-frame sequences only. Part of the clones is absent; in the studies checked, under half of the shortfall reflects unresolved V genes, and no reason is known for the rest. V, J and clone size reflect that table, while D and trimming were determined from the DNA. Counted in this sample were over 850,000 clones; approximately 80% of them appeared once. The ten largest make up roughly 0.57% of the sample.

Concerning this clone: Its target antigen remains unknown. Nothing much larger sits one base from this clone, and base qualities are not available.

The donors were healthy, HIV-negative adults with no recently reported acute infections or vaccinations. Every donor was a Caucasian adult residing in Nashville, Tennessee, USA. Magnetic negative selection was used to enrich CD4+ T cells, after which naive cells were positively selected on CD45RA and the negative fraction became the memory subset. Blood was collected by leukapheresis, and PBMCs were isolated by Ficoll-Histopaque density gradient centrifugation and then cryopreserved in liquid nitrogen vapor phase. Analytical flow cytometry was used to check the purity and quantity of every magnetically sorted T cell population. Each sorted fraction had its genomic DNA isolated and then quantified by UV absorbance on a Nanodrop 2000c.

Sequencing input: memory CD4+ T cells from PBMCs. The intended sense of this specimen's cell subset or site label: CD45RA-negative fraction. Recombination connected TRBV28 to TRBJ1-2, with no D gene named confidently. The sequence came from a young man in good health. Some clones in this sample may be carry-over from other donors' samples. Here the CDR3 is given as CASSPETRLYGYTF. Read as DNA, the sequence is TGTGCCAGCAGTCCGGAGACCCGCCTCTATGGCTACACCTTC.